This TCR beta chain was captured in a study of T cell repertoires in cytomegalovirus infection. Study at large: Public TCR beta signatures provided an indication of both CMV infection and a matching HLA type.

This CDR3 is built from 14 residues. V lost 1 base and J lost 7, with 11 bases in between. TCRdb fed the reads into MiXCR, producing one record per CDR3 protein. The sample shows 270,000 or so distinct CDR3 sequences, over 15% of them seen only once. This clonotype was counted ten times or more. Its cognate antigen is unknown. Study conclusions and caveats: Summed frequency of shared TCR beta families picked out CMV carriers who also had the relevant HLA. Dominating the ex vivo response were HLA-C-restricted CMV-specific TCR beta clonotypes.

This TCR derives from a human donor in good health (CMV status not recorded). Some clones in this sample may be carry-over from other donors' samples. V usage is TRBV12-3 or TRBV12-4 and J usage is TRBJ2-1; D perhaps matches TRBD2 (5 bases). What was sequenced was CD8+ T cells from PBMCs. Here the CDR3 reads CASSLEGWRNEQFF. CDR3 in DNA: TGTGCCAGCAGTTTAGAGGGATGGAGGAATGAGCAGTTCTTC.